The clone carrying this TCR beta chain has a count of ten or more. The antigen is undetermined. The sample belongs to a study of T cell repertoires in cytomegalovirus infection. Study-level information: Both CMV infection and a matching HLA type were indicated by public TCR beta signatures. Whole-study findings and limits: Frequencies of public TCR beta families were cumulated, and this identified carriers of CMV plus the relevant HLA. The study found HLA-C-restricted CMV-specific TCR beta clonotypes dominating the ex vivo response.

TCRdb reprocessed the reads via MiXCR and lists one record per CDR3 protein. Of about 140,000 distinct CDR3 sequences in the sample, about 6.3% were seen once. The TCR was taken from a human donor in good health (CMV status not recorded). Some clones in this sample may be carry-over from other donors' samples. Sequencing was performed on PBMCs.

CDR3 residues: CASSLSGGNNEQFF. The CDR3 coding sequence is TGTGCCAGCAGCCTTAGCGGGGGGAACAATGAGCAGTTCTTC. The chain couples TRBV7-8 to TRBJ2-1; 10 bases match TRBD2. Trimming at V came to 5 bases and at J to 5 bases, leaving 3 bases not matched to a gene. Germline V CDR1 and CDR2: SGHVS, FQNEAQ. The CDR3 loop spans 14 amino acids.